Presented here are 5 T cell receptor beta chains from one specimen sequenced in a study of blood T cells in healthy people across ages. Alongside a J-beta primer mix, a sample-barcoded 5' primer served in a second PCR lasting 7 to 11 cycles. From the 5' RACE reads, TCRdb called clonotypes with MiXCR, one entry per CDR3 protein. The sample lists some 370,000 distinct CDR3 sequences; approximately 52% were seen once. Sequencing was performed on blood. The source is a man between 60 and 75 years old in good health.

In the case of this clonotype: A much more abundant neighbour one base away suggests this may be a read error. The gene calls are TRBV3-1 and TRBJ2-3; a possible D gene is TRBD2 (5 bases). V was trimmed by 4 bases and J by 4 bases, leaving 6 bases between them. There are 12 residues in the CDR3. In germline, CDR1 is LGHDT, CDR2 YNNKEL (reference sequence). The chain's CDR3 is CASSRRSDTQYF. Written as DNA, the CDR3 is TGTGCCAGCAGCCGGAGGTCAGATACGCAGTATTTT.

This clonotype appeared a few times. The V call is TRBV5-5, the J call TRBJ2-7; perhaps TRBD1 as D (5 bases). V gave up 0 bases and J gave up 2 bases, with 9 bases separating them. The germline CDR1 and CDR2 sequences are SGHKS and YYEKEE (reference sequence). The CDR3 is 14 amino acids. This chain's CDR3 is CASSLVPGTYEQYF. CDR3 nucleotide sequence: TGTGCCAGCAGCTTGGTTCCAGGGACCTACGAGCAGTACTTC. Full variable domain (rest looked up from reference TRBV5-5 and TRBJ2-7): DAGVTQSPTHLIKTRGQQVTLRCSPISGHKSVSWYQQVLGQGPQFIFQYYEKEERGRGNFPDRFSARQFPNYSSELNVNALLLGDSALYLCASSLVPGTYEQYFGPGTRLTVT.

The V and J genes are TRBV4-2 and TRBJ2-3; either TRBD1 or TRBD2 may supply D (5 bases each). Germline CDR1 is LGHNA and CDR2 is YNFKEQ. The CDR3 covers 14 residues. Deletions cut 5 bases from V and 2 bases from J, with 11 bases between. CDR3 in amino acids: CASSGDGTTDTQYF. Here the CDR3 DNA reads TGTGCCAGCAGCGGGGACGGAACCACAGATACGCAGTATTTT.

This clonotype has just a few counts. The J gene is TRBJ1-6, the V gene TRBV29-1; D possibly corresponds to TRBD1 (5 bases). CDR1 is SQVTM and CDR2 is ANQGSEA in the germline V gene. V was shortened by 6 bases and J by 7 bases, with 13 bases between the two germline ends. This CDR3 is built from 13 residues. Here the CDR3 DNA reads TGCAGCGTACGGGCCGGGGCGAATTCACCCCTCCACTTT. Translating it yields CSVRAGANSPLHF.

V gene TRBV3-1 combines with J gene TRBJ2-7; unclear D gene. Germline V lookup: CDR1 LGHDT, CDR2 YNNKEL (reference sequence). Trimming cost V 4 bases and J 4 bases, with 14 bases left between them. This CDR3 contains 14 residues. The CDR3 DNA reads as TGTGCCAGCAGCCCCCTAGGAGCTGGATACGAGCAGTACTTC. This sequence encodes CASSPLGAGYEQYF.